This T cell receptor beta chain was sequenced during a study of cytomegalovirus exposure and HLA in healthy donors. Regarding the study as a whole: Through in vitro validation, three CMV-associated chains were shown to be specific for CMV antigens. As was reported, the classifier diagnosed cytomegalovirus status with high specificity and sensitivity.

The CDR3 contains 15 residues. Between the trimmed V and J ends, which lost 0 bases and 3 bases, there was a span of 12 bases. Germline-derived CDR1 and CDR2 are SGHVS and FQNEAQ. Assay: immunoSEQ multiplex PCR; the TCRdb copy retains only in-frame clones and omits some. Of 130,000 to 150,000 clones in the sample, approximately 90% were seen once. Turning to this clone: What it binds is not known.

The source material was PBMCs. The V gene is TRBV7-8, the J gene TRBJ2-7; weak D call: TRBD2 (6 bases). The source is a woman aged 25 to 39 in good health and CMV-seropositive. The CDR3 protein is CASSLAEGPGYEQYF. CDR3 nucleotides: TGTGCCAGCAGCTTAGCGGAGGGCCCGGGCTACGAGCAGTACTTC.